This note documents a single TCR beta chain sequence. TCRdb reprocessed the 5' RACE reads and reports one entry per CDR3 protein, with no DNA. Its table records approximately 400,000 distinct CDR3 sequences. The data are from a study of monozygotic twins with inflammatory bowel disease. The CDR3 runs 13 residues. Germline CDR1 SNHLY, CDR2 FYNNEI. The chain uses TRBV2 and TRBJ2-5; the TCRdb call, TRBD1, lacks DNA for checking. This sequence originates from a human donor with ulcerative colitis or Crohn's disease, or a healthy co-twin of an affected twin (not recorded which). Sample: blood. This CDR3 reads CASTPRRGENQYF. Using reference TRBV2 and TRBJ2-5 for the parts outside the CDR3, the full variable domain is EPEVTQTPSHQVTQMGQEVILRCVPISNHLYFYWYRQILGQKVEFLVSFYNNEISEKSEIFDDQFSVERPDGSNFTLKIRSTKLEDSAMYFCASTPRRGENQYFGPGTRLLVL.